The entry below gives a single T cell receptor beta chain sequence along with its context. This sample is part of a study of cytomegalovirus exposure and HLA in healthy donors. The CDR3 consists of 14 residues. The germline V gene has CDR1 MNHEY and CDR2 SVGAGI. V lost 6 bases, J lost 8 bases, and 6 bases stayed unmatched. Researchers ran the PCR with 60 Vbeta and 13 Jbeta primers. In the original analysis: Counted up in a later analysis, unique TCR beta chains came to around 80 million, with around 10 million shared. Method: immunoSEQ multiplex PCR; TCRdb's copy keeps in-frame clones and lacks some. Clone size and the V and J calls come from that table; the DNA yielded D and trimming. The table for this sample gives around 130,000 clones.

The chain is built from TRBV6-5 and TRBJ1-4; 10 bases line up with TRBD1. Material: PBMCs. The TCR sequence derives from an older woman in good health and CMV-seronegative. CDR3 residues: CASSRDRGWEKLFF. The CDR3 bases are TGTGCCAGCAGCAGGGACAGGGGATGGGAAAAACTGTTTTTT.